What follows is one TCR beta chain and its context. All enrollees were about 18 to 100 years old and from some 24 US areas. Assignments of participants to cohorts depended upon their own reported clinical history. A COVID-19 case was met by exposed participants within 2 weeks before study entry. The CDR3 is 17 amino acids. Germline V lookup: CDR1 MNHNS, CDR2 SASEGT. V lost 0 bases and J lost 8; bases outside the gene matches: 9. The data stem from a study of blood T cell repertoires in COVID-19. Original processing notes: Researchers report that nucleated cell counts were estimated from reference gene primer amplification. Measured with immunoSEQ multiplex PCR; TCRdb has only the in-frame clones, and not every one. Clonal size and the V and J genes are those of that table, whereas D and trimming came from the DNA. The sample gives around 400,000 clones, roughly 90% of which show up once; 0.86% is in the top ten.

The sequence derives from a woman in her thirties or forties who had been exposed to COVID-19. The rearrangement uses TRBV6-1 and TRBJ1-6, with 8 bases identical to TRBD1. The sample comprised PBMCs or T cells enriched from blood (not recorded which). CDR3 protein: CASSEARTGPKYSPLHF. In nucleotides, the CDR3 is TGTGCCAGCAGTGAAGCAAGGACAGGGCCGAAATATTCACCCCTCCACTTT.